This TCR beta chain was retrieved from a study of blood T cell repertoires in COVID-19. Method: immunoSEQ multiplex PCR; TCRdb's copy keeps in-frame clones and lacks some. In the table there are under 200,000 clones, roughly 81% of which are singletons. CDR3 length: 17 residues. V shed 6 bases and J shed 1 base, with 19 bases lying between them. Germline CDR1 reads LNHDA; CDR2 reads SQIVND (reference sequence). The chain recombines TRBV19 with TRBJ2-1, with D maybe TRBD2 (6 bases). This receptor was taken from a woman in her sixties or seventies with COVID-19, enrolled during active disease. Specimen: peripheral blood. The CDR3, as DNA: TGTGCCAGTAGCCCCGAGGGGAGGTTAAGGTCCTACAATGAGCAGTTCTTC. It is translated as CASSPEGRLRSYNEQFF. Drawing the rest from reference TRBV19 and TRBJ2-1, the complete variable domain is DGGITQSPKYLFRKEGQNVTLSCEQNLNHDAMYWYRQDPGQGLRLIYYSQIVNDFQKGDIAEGYSVSREKKESFPLTVTSAQKNPTAFYLCASSPEGRLRSYNEQFFGPGTRLTVL.